These 24 T cell receptor beta chains originate from one sample sequenced in a study of pediatric ulcerative colitis. The data were produced by immunoSEQ multiplex PCR, yet TCRdb's version contains in-frame clones alone and is incomplete. The sample holds about 36,000 clones; 73% are singletons and the top ten take 0.74%. Rectal tissue came from one to two pinch biopsies taken at colonoscopy. Specimen: gut tissue. Receptor source: a boy under 18 with moderate ulcerative colitis.

This clone showed up just once. V gene TRBV10-2 combines with J gene TRBJ2-1; no firm D call. The CDR3 is 13 residues long. The ends were cut back, 3 bases at V and 3 bases at J, with 6 bases in the middle. Germline CDR1 is WSHSY and CDR2 is SAAADI. CDR3: CASSDSVYNEQFF. The CDR3 nucleotides are TGCGCCAGCAGTGACAGTGTCTACAATGAGCAGTTCTTC.

This rearrangement joins TRBV5-1 to TRBJ2-4, with D unresolved. CDR3 length: 15 residues. Germline CDR1 SGHRS, CDR2 YFSETQ. Trimming shortened V by 0 bases and J by 0 bases, and 7 bases separated the two germline ends. Here the CDR3 reads CASSLESIAKNIQYF. In DNA form, the CDR3 reads TGCGCCAGCAGCTTGGAATCAATAGCCAAAAACATTCAGTACTTC.

In its sample, this clone was seen a few times. The chain recombines TRBV27 with TRBJ1-3, with TRBD1 as a possible D gene (6 bases). The CDR3 totals 17 residues. Trimming removed 5 bases at V and 0 bases at J, with 17 bases between. Germline V gene lookup returns CDR1 MNHEY and CDR2 SMNVEV (reference sequence). In DNA, the CDR3 is TGTGCCAGCAGTAAGATTGGTGGACAGCTCTCTGGAAACACCATATATTTT. Its translation is CASSKIGGQLSGNTIYF.

This sequence joins TRBV18 and TRBJ2-7; 7 bases match TRBD1. Trimming took 5 bases from V and 2 from J; bases not matched to a gene: 6. Germline V gene sequence: CDR1 KGHSH, CDR2 LQKENI. The CDR3 loop spans 14 amino acids. For the CDR3, the DNA is TGTGCCAGCTCAACGACAGGGTCCACCTACGAGCAGTACTTC. Amino acids: CASSTTGSTYEQYF.

The chain has TRBV10-1 and TRBJ2-7; D assignment may be TRBD1 or TRBD2 (6 bases each). V was shortened by 4 bases and J by 6 bases, with 16 bases between the two germline ends. The CDR3 totals 14 residues. Germline loops: CDR1 WNHNN, CDR2 SYGVQD (reference sequence). The CDR3 sequence: CASSAGGQIGEQYF. CDR3 coding DNA: TGCGCCAGCAGTGCTGGGGGGCAGATTGGCGAGCAGTACTTC.

The V and J genes are TRBV6-5 and TRBJ1-1; D possibly corresponds to TRBD1 (5 bases). Per germline, CDR1 MNHEY and CDR2 SVGAGI. Trimming left V 6 bases short and J 1 base short, with 6 bases between. This CDR3 is 12 amino acids long. The CDR3: CASRGGNTEAFF. The CDR3, as DNA: TGTGCCAGCAGGGGGGGGAACACTGAAGCTTTCTTT.

V is TRBV7-8 and J is TRBJ2-5; D unresolved. Trimming cost V 5 bases and J 1 base, with 14 bases left between them. CDR3 length equals 15 residues. Germline V CDR1 and CDR2: SGHVS, FQNEAQ. CDR3 in amino acids: CASSLRLAPQETQYF. The CDR3 coding sequence is TGTGCCAGCAGCCTAAGACTGGCCCCCCAAGAGACCCAGTACTTC.

The chain couples TRBV15 to TRBJ1-1, with 9 nucleotides matching TRBD1. The CDR3 has 16 amino acids. CDR1 is LNHNV and CDR2 is YYDKDF in the germline V gene (reference sequence). The V and J ends lost 5 bases and 1 base, in that order; junction bases with no gene match: 8. CDR3 nucleotides: TGTGCCACCAGCGACAGACCGGGACAGGGGAACACTGAAGCTTTCTTT. Amino acid sequence: CATSDRPGQGNTEAFF.

The chain carries TRBV5-8 and TRBJ1-5; TRBD1 is a possible D gene (5 bases). The CDR3 loop spans 15 amino acids. The V gene lost 2 bases and the J gene lost 4 bases, with 13 bases spanning the gap. Germline V gene data show CDR1 as SGHTS and CDR2 as YDEGEE. The chain's CDR3 is CASSLPTQGNQPQHF. CDR3 bases: TGTGCCAGCAGCTTACCCACCCAGGGAAATCAGCCCCAGCATTTT.

CDR3 loop: CSVEPRGNNNEQFF. CDR3 nucleotide sequence: TGCAGCGTTGAACCTCGCGGGAATAACAATGAGCAGTTCTTC. V gene TRBV29-1 combines with J gene TRBJ2-1; possibly TRBD2 for D (6 bases). The CDR3 consists of 14 residues. The germline V and J ends were trimmed by 2 bases and 5 bases, with 13 bases remaining between them. The germline V gene encodes CDR1 SQVTM and CDR2 ANQGSEA.

This clone was counted only a few times. This chain connects TRBV25-1 to TRBJ2-7; D is undetermined. The CDR3 has 12 residues. V lost 5 bases and J 3 bases, leaving 8 bases between the germline ends. Germline CDR1 is MGHDK and CDR2 is SYGVNS. The CDR3 DNA is TGTGCCAGCAGTCGCGGTTTCTACGAGCAGTACTTC. It codes for CASSRGFYEQYF.

This rearrangement joins TRBV19 to TRBJ1-6; D possibly corresponds to TRBD1 (5 bases). From germline, CDR1 is LNHDA and CDR2 SQIVND (reference sequence). Trimming left V 3 bases short and J 9 bases short, with 12 bases between. The CDR3 is 14 amino acids. This chain's CDR3 is CASSISGRGSPLHF. In DNA, the CDR3 is TGTGCCAGTAGTATTTCAGGGCGGGGTTCACCCCTCCACTTT.

The chain carries TRBV6-5 and TRBJ2-5; either TRBD1 or TRBD2 may supply D (6 bases each). V was pared by 5 bases and J by 9 bases, with 13 bases between. The CDR3 covers 12 residues. From germline, CDR1 is MNHEY and CDR2 SVGAGI. The CDR3 DNA reads as TGTGCCAGCAGTCCGGGGGCCCCAGCCCAGTACTTC. This encodes CASSPGAPAQYF.

The gene calls are TRBV7-6 and TRBJ1-3; TRBD1 agrees at 8 bases. There are 12 residues in the CDR3. Unmatched junction bases numbered 7, after V lost 11 bases and J lost 7 bases. The germline V gene encodes CDR1 SGHVS and CDR2 FNYEAQ. CDR3 DNA: TGTGCCTGGACAGGGCTTGGGAACACCATATATTTT. This encodes CAWTGLGNTIYF.

This clone has a handful of counts. The chain combines TRBV11-2 with TRBJ1-6, with TRBD1 matching 7 bases. This CDR3 region has 13 residues. From germline, CDR1 is SGHAT and CDR2 FQNNGV. The ends lost 8 bases at V and 7 bases at J; junction bases unmatched: 5. The CDR3: CASSDRENSPLHF. In nucleotides, the CDR3 is TGTGCCAGCTCCGACAGGGAAAATTCACCCCTCCACTTT.

CDR3 DNA sequence: TGTGCCAGCAGCCAAGATTCCGCTAGCGCCTACAATGAGCAGTTCTTC. Amino acid sequence: CASSQDSASAYNEQFF. The chain links TRBV4-2 to TRBJ2-1; possibly TRBD2 for D (6 bases). Looked up from germline, CDR1 is LGHNA and CDR2 is YNFKEQ. The CDR3 has 16 amino acids. The V gene lost 0 bases and the J gene lost 2 bases, with 11 bases spanning the gap.

This chain joins TRBV15 and TRBJ2-3; 13 nucleotides match TRBD2. Germline V gene sequence: CDR1 LNHNV, CDR2 YYDKDF (reference sequence). V shed 8 bases and J 4 bases; nucleotides not matched to a gene: 18. The CDR3 is 19 amino acids. The CDR3 sequence is CATRPFVGLAGVASDTQYF. The DNA for the CDR3 is TGTGCCACCCGCCCTTTTGTAGGACTAGCGGGAGTCGCTTCAGATACGCAGTATTTT.

This chain joins TRBV5-1 and TRBJ2-1; 8 bases match TRBD1. Trimming cost V 7 bases and J 2 bases; bases outside gene matches: 11. Germline assignment: CDR1 SGHRS and CDR2 YFSETQ. The CDR3 sequence is 16 residues long. The CDR3 reads CASGIGQGAAYNEQFF. CDR3 sequence (DNA): TGCGCCAGCGGAATTGGCCAGGGGGCTGCCTACAATGAGCAGTTCTTC.

This rearrangement joins TRBV6-1 to TRBJ2-7; D unresolved. The CDR3 is made up of 14 amino acids. Germline lookup yields CDR1 MNHNS and CDR2 SASEGT. Trimming left V 6 bases short and J 1 base short, with 13 bases between. As DNA, the CDR3 is TGTGCCAGCAGACCCTACACGATATCCTACGAGCAGTACTTC. Its protein product is CASRPYTISYEQYF.

This sequence joins TRBV6-6 and TRBJ2-3; D is possibly TRBD2 (5 bases). The CDR3 is 14 amino acids. CDR1 and CDR2 (germline): MNHNY, SVGAGI (reference sequence). Trimming removed 5 bases from V and 1 base from J, with 10 bases in between. The CDR3 loop reads CASSTGLGTDTQYF. The CDR3 DNA sequence: TGTGCCAGCAGTACCGGACTGGGCACAGATACGCAGTATTTT.

The genes are TRBV5-6 and TRBJ2-7, with D uncertain. CDR3 length: 12 residues. Germline V gives CDR1 SGHDT, CDR2 YYEEEE. V lost 4 bases and J 4 bases, leaving 9 bases between the germline ends. DNA for the CDR3: TGTGCCAGCAGCCGACAAAGATACGAGCAGTACTTC. This gives the protein CASSRQRYEQYF.

J is TRBJ1-1 and V is TRBV29-1; 7 bases align to TRBD1. Unmatched junction bases numbered 5, after V lost 6 bases and J lost 4 bases. The CDR3 loop spans 12 amino acids. Germline V CDR1 and CDR2: SQVTM, ANQGSEA. CDR3 sequence: CSVGQEGTEAFF. The DNA of the CDR3 is TGCAGCGTCGGACAGGAAGGCACTGAAGCTTTCTTT.

Sample share makes this clone medium-sized (0.01 to 0.1%). V and J are TRBV19 and TRBJ1-6, with unresolved D. Germline V gene lookup returns CDR1 LNHDA and CDR2 SQIVND (reference sequence). The CDR3 spans 17 residues. The V end was cut by 8 bases, the J end by 7 bases, with 24 bases between. The DNA of the CDR3 is TGTGCCAGTGCGGGCCCAGACACTCCCCCTTGGAATTCACCCCTCCACTTT. Protein: CASAGPDTPPWNSPLHF.

The chain has TRBV5-1 and TRBJ1-4; D possibly corresponds to TRBD1 (5 bases). V was shortened by 4 bases and J by 7 bases, with 17 bases between the two germline ends. Per the germline V gene, CDR1 is SGHRS and CDR2 is YFSETQ. This CDR3 contains 15 residues. The CDR3 sequence is CASSRGREGGEKLFF. Written as DNA, the CDR3 is TGCGCCAGCAGCCGCGGCAGGGAAGGCGGTGAAAAACTGTTTTTT.